These T cell receptor beta chains were read from a single sample in a study of cytomegalovirus exposure and HLA in healthy donors. Sequencing used immunoSEQ multiplex PCR; TCRdb keeps in-frame clones, though not all of them. The sample lists around 250,000 clones, about 90% occurring once. Material for sequencing was PBMCs. The source of these receptors is a woman aged 25-40 years in good health and CMV-seronegative. Each CDR3 is given with its conserved first and last residue. D genes are given only for firm matches. Clone size appears in some rows only: once, few, many, or a class for an expanded clone.

v_call,j_call,d_call,clone_size,cdr3_aa,cdr3_nt
TRBV7-9,TRBJ2-7,-,-,CASSSTTSYEQYF,TGTGCCAGCAGCTCCACTACTAGTTACGAGCAGTACTTC
TRBV28,TRBJ2-7,-,once,CASSFTQFGPYEQYF,TGTGCCAGCAGTTTCACCCAGTTCGGGCCCTACGAGCAGTACTTC
TRBV7-8,TRBJ2-7,TRBD1,-,CASSPRDRTAYEQYF,TGTGCCAGCAGCCCCAGGGACAGGACGGCCTACGAGCAGTACTTC
TRBV6-5,TRBJ1-1,TRBD1,-,CASSKGASTEAFF,TGTGCCAGCAGTAAGGGGGCGAGCACTGAAGCTTTCTTT
TRBV19,TRBJ1-5,-,-,CASSIGLFNQPQHF,TGTGCCAGTAGTATAGGGCTCTTTAATCAGCCCCAGCATTTT
TRBV10-3,TRBJ1-1,TRBD1,-,CATRQGTEAFF,TGTGCCACTAGACAGGGCACTGAAGCTTTCTTT
TRBV27,TRBJ1-3,TRBD1,-,CASSYRTGSRGYSGNTIYF,TGTGCCAGCAGTTACCGGACAGGGAGTAGGGGCTACTCTGGAAACACCATATATTTT
TRBV10-2,TRBJ2-2,-,-,CASKQERVAGELFF,TGCGCCAGCAAACAGGAGCGAGTGGCCGGGGAGCTGTTTTTT
TRBV2,TRBJ2-5,TRBD1,-,CASSLTTGEVDETQYF,TGTGCCAGCAGTTTGACGACAGGGGAGGTGGATGAGACCCAGTACTTC
TRBV11-3,TRBJ2-7,-,few,CASSQVWETTYEQYF,TGTGCCAGCAGCCAAGTCTGGGAAACCACCTACGAGCAGTACTTC
TRBV28,TRBJ2-5,-,-,CAITPRGQQETQYF,TGTGCCATCACCCCCCGGGGCCAGCAAGAGACCCAGTACTTC
TRBV2,TRBJ2-2,-,-,CASTRGTTATGELFF,TGTGCCAGCACCCGGGGAACAACGGCCACCGGGGAGCTGTTTTTT
TRBV9,TRBJ1-2,TRBD1,few,CASSVEGTGGYYGYTF,TGTGCCAGCAGCGTAGAAGGGACAGGGGGCTACTATGGCTACACCTTC
TRBV11-2,TRBJ2-5,-,few,CASSILGGRAGETQYF,TGTGCCAGCAGCATCCTTGGAGGCAGGGCGGGAGAGACCCAGTACTTC
TRBV13,TRBJ2-4,TRBD2,-,CASSFSGRAGVSVIQYF,TGTGCCAGCAGCTTCAGCGGGAGGGCCGGAGTTTCAGTCATTCAGTACTTC
TRBV10-3,TRBJ2-7,TRBD2,-,CAISDTGTSGNTYEQYF,TGTGCCATCAGTGATACCGGGACTAGCGGAAACACCTACGAGCAGTACTTC
TRBV11-2,TRBJ2-7,-,-,CASSLTGNEQYF,TGTGCCAGCAGCTTGACCGGGAACGAGCAGTACTTC
TRBV11-2,TRBJ2-1,-,-,CASSSLSGSYNEQFF,TGTGCCAGCAGCTCCCTGTCGGGCTCCTACAATGAGCAGTTCTTC
TRBV11-2,TRBJ1-1,-,-,CASSLDLGENTEAFF,TGTGCCAGCAGCTTAGACTTGGGGGAGAACACTGAAGCTTTCTTT
TRBV11-3,TRBJ2-1,-,-,CASSLGTSNEQFF,TGTGCCAGCAGCTTAGGAACTAGCAATGAGCAGTTCTTC
TRBV28,TRBJ2-2,-,-,CASSLPTTDGTNTGELFF,TGTGCCAGCAGTTTACCTACCACCGACGGGACGAACACCGGGGAGCTGTTTTTT
TRBV7-6,TRBJ2-1,-,-,CASTMTSPYNEQFF,TGTGCCAGCACCATGACTAGTCCCTACAATGAGCAGTTCTTC
TRBV7-9,TRBJ2-3,-,-,CASSLDTVSTDTQYF,TGTGCCAGCAGCTTAGATACAGTAAGCACAGATACGCAGTATTTT
TRBV12-5,TRBJ2-1,-,-,CASGFGGGRRSYNEQFF,TGTGCTAGTGGTTTTGGGGGAGGTAGACGCTCCTACAATGAGCAGTTCTTC
TRBV28,TRBJ2-7,TRBD2,-,CASRALADSYEQYF,TGTGCCAGCAGGGCTCTAGCGGACTCCTACGAGCAGTACTTC
TRBV7-8,TRBJ2-5,-,-,CASSFPGAQETQYF,TGTGCCAGCAGCTTCCCGGGAGCCCAAGAGACCCAGTACTTC
TRBV5-4,TRBJ2-3,-,-,CASSLAGGGTDTQYF,TGTGCCAGCAGCTTGGCGGGTGGGGGCACAGATACGCAGTATTTT
TRBV4-1,TRBJ2-1,TRBD2,-,CASSQVRGLATYNEQFF,TGCGCCAGCAGCCAAGTGAGGGGACTAGCGACATACAATGAGCAGTTCTTC
TRBV7-9,TRBJ1-2,TRBD1,-,CASSQGAGYGYTF,TGTGCCAGCAGTCAGGGGGCGGGCTATGGCTACACCTTC
TRBV11-3,TRBJ2-1,TRBD2,-,CASSLGSLAGGFNEQFF,TGTGCCAGCAGCTTAGGATCTCTAGCGGGAGGTTTTAATGAGCAGTTCTTC
TRBV25-1,TRBJ2-7,TRBD1,-,CASSDKGARYEQYF,TGTGCCAGCAGTGATAAGGGGGCACGCTACGAGCAGTACTTC
TRBV27,TRBJ2-3,TRBD2,-,CASSQSAGAPDTQYF,TGTGCCAGCAGCCAATCAGCGGGAGCCCCAGATACGCAGTATTTT
TRBV13,TRBJ1-2,TRBD1,-,CASSSGQGLWDGYTF,TGTGCCAGCAGCTCAGGACAGGGACTTTGGGATGGCTACACCTTC
TRBV19,TRBJ2-7,TRBD1,-,CASLQGDEQYF,TGTGCCAGTTTGCAGGGGGACGAGCAGTACTTC
TRBV28,TRBJ2-7,-,-,CASSYNPYEQYF,TGTGCCAGCAGTTATAATCCCTACGAGCAGTACTTC
TRBV9,TRBJ2-3,TRBD2,-,CASSLELAGDTDTQYF,TGTGCCAGCAGCCTCGAGCTAGCGGGAGACACAGATACGCAGTATTTT
TRBV5-4,TRBJ2-1,TRBD2,-,CASSGLAGVEQFF,TGTGCCAGCTCGGGGTTAGCGGGAGTTGAGCAGTTCTTC
TRBV6-5,TRBJ2-7,-,-,CASSYLQFSTTYEQYF,TGTGCCAGCAGTTACTTGCAGTTTAGCACAACCTACGAGCAGTACTTC
TRBV29-1,TRBJ2-5,-,-,CSVLLAGETQYF,TGCAGCGTTCTCCTGGCAGGAGAGACCCAGTACTTC
TRBV29-1,TRBJ2-7,TRBD2,once,CSVEAPGGGYEQYF,TGCAGCGTTGAAGCCCCGGGGGGAGGCTACGAGCAGTACTTC
TRBV7-2,TRBJ2-7,TRBD2,-,CASSPSGNSYEQYF,TGTGCCAGCAGCCCGAGCGGGAACTCCTACGAGCAGTACTTC
TRBV15,TRBJ2-1,TRBD2,-,CATSSSGRGEQFF,TGTGCCACCAGCTCTAGCGGGCGTGGTGAGCAGTTCTTC
TRBV5-6,TRBJ2-7,TRBD1,-,CASSLEQGPYEQYF,TGTGCCAGCAGCTTGGAACAGGGGCCCTACGAGCAGTACTTC
TRBV18,TRBJ2-7,-,-,CASSPDTPYEQYF,TGTGCCAGCTCACCGGACACCCCCTACGAGCAGTACTTC
TRBV27,TRBJ1-2,-,-,CASSEMGDLGYGYTF,TGTGCCAGCAGTGAAATGGGGGATCTGGGCTATGGCTACACCTTC
TRBV7-9,TRBJ1-1,-,-,CASSLAQGIPEAFF,TGTGCCAGCAGCTTAGCACAGGGAATCCCTGAAGCTTTCTTT
TRBV15,TRBJ1-1,TRBD1,-,CATSKPRGEAFF,TGTGCCACCAGCAAGCCCAGGGGGGAAGCTTTCTTT
TRBV11-2,TRBJ1-2,-,few,CASSLVARGADGYTF,TGTGCCAGCAGCTTAGTGGCCCGGGGGGCGGATGGCTACACCTTC
TRBV27,TRBJ2-7,TRBD1,-,CASRDRAYEQYF,TGTGCCAGCCGGGACAGAGCCTACGAGCAGTACTTC
TRBV27,TRBJ2-5,TRBD1,-,CASSWTGRETQYF,TGTGCCAGCAGTTGGACAGGCCGAGAGACCCAGTACTTC
TRBV25-1,TRBJ1-1,-,-,CASKGFLNTEAFF,TGTGCCAGCAAGGGTTTTTTGAACACTGAAGCTTTCTTT
TRBV28,TRBJ2-7,-,-,CASISVGDEQYF,TGTGCCAGCATCAGTGTGGGGGACGAGCAGTACTTC